What follows are 21 T cell receptor beta chains derived from one specimen sequenced in a study of shared clonotypes between healthy human individuals. TCRdb keeps only in-frame clones here, not all; method: immunoSEQ multiplex PCR. The sample yields 450,000 to 550,000 clones, about four fifths seen once. The sample taken for sequencing was PBMCs. The source of these receptors is a woman between 40 and 50 years old in good health. Some clones in this sample may be carry-over from other donors' samples.

This rearrangement joins TRBV5-8 to TRBJ1-3; no firm D call. Per the germline V gene, CDR1 is SGHTS and CDR2 is YDEGEE. V lost 4 bases, J lost 1 base, and 12 bases lay in between. There are 15 residues in the CDR3. CDR3 sequence reads: CASSLTGTSGNTIYF. CDR3 coding DNA: TGTGCCAGCAGCCTAACCGGCACTTCTGGAAACACCATATATTTT.

J is TRBJ2-7 and V is TRBV7-3, with a possible D match to TRBD2 (6 bases). The CDR3 has 15 residues. V was trimmed by 2 bases and J by 0 bases, leaving 11 bases between them. The germline gives CDR1 SGHTA, CDR2 FQGTGA. Written as DNA, the CDR3 is TGTGCCAGCAGCTTACGGAGCGGGCGCTCCTACGAGCAGTACTTC. This sequence encodes CASSLRSGRSYEQYF.

The chain employs TRBV2 and TRBJ2-7; D remains unclear. Germline assignment: CDR1 SNHLY and CDR2 FYNNEI. CDR3 size: 14 residues. The V end was cut by 0 bases, the J end by 5 bases, with 11 bases between. The CDR3 DNA sequence: TGTGCCAGCAGTGAAGCGGGGTTACGGGACGAGCAGTACTTC. It is translated as CASSEAGLRDEQYF.

The count of this clone is one. V gene TRBV28 combines with J gene TRBJ1-2; 9 nucleotides align to TRBD1. CDR1 is MDHEN, CDR2 SYDVKM, per germline. Trimming removed 3 bases from V and 4 bases from J; junction bases left unmatched: 6. The CDR3 totals 15 residues. The CDR3 sequence is CASSFRTGGRYGYTF. CDR3 DNA sequence: TGTGCCAGCAGTTTTCGTACAGGGGGCCGCTATGGCTACACCTTC.

The CDR3 reads CASSAVQNYGYTF. CDR3 DNA: TGTGCCAGCAGCGCCGTACAGAACTATGGCTACACCTTC. V usage is TRBV16 and J usage is TRBJ1-2; D remains ambiguous. The germline gives CDR1 KGHSY, CDR2 FQNENV. Trimming stripped 5 bases from V and 2 bases from J, with 9 bases between. This CDR3 contains 13 residues.

CDR3 coding DNA: TGTGCCAGCAGCAACATCTTCGGGGGAGGCTATGGCTACACCTTC. Residues: CASSNIFGGGYGYTF. This chain uses TRBV28 with TRBJ1-2; possibly TRBD1 for D (5 bases). The V gene's germline CDR1 is MDHEN and CDR2 SYDVKM. This CDR3 has 15 amino acids. V was trimmed by 6 bases and J by 4 bases, leaving 18 bases between them.

The V gene is TRBV15, the J gene TRBJ1-5; no reliable D call. Trimming left V 0 bases short and J 0 bases short, with 12 bases between. This CDR3 comprises 17 residues. Germline values: CDR1 LNHNV, CDR2 YYDKDF (reference sequence). The CDR3 region is CATSREADLYSNQPQHF. The CDR3 bases are TGTGCCACCAGCAGAGAGGCAGACCTTTATAGCAATCAGCCCCAGCATTTT.

This clone was found once. This rearrangement joins TRBV4-1 to TRBJ2-2; 10 nucleotides line up with TRBD1. V was pared by 1 base and J by 5 bases, with 1 base of the junction left unmatched. The CDR3 runs to 15 residues. The germline gives CDR1 MGHRA, CDR2 YSYEKL. The CDR3 reads CASSQGQGATGELFF. As DNA, the CDR3 is TGCGCCAGCAGCCAAGGACAGGGGGCTACCGGGGAGCTGTTTTTT.

The genes are TRBV6-5 and TRBJ2-7; unclear D gene. Trimming pared 5 bases from V and 6 bases from J, leaving 11 bases between. This CDR3 comprises 12 residues. Per germline, CDR1 MNHEY and CDR2 SVGAGI. The CDR3 spells CASSRPMSEQYF. In DNA, the CDR3 is TGTGCCAGCAGTCGCCCGATGAGCGAGCAGTACTTC.

The chain couples TRBV7-3 to TRBJ1-1, with D possibly being TRBD1 (6 bases). CDR1 SGHTA and CDR2 FQGTGA come from the germline V gene. The CDR3 contains 17 residues. The germline V and J ends were trimmed by 2 bases and 7 bases, with 23 bases remaining between them. The DNA of the CDR3 is TGTGCCAGCAGCTTAGGACCTCATTCCCGCCGGGGGCATGAAGCTTTCTTT. This translates into CASSLGPHSRRGHEAFF.

The rearrangement joins TRBV9 to TRBJ2-3; D call uncertain. CDR1 is SGDLS and CDR2 is YYNGEE in the germline V gene. Trimming left V 2 bases short and J 6 bases short, with 16 bases between. This CDR3 has 15 amino acids. The CDR3 DNA sequence: TGTGCCAGCAGCGTTAGTGGTTACTTGGGGGATACGCAGTATTTT. It codes for CASSVSGYLGDTQYF.

DNA of the CDR3: TGTGCCAGCAGCGTATCGGAAGGGTTTACGGAGACCCAGTACTTC. This codes for CASSVSEGFTETQYF. The genes are TRBV9 and TRBJ2-5, with D uncertain. V gave up 1 base and J gave up 5 bases, with 15 bases separating them. CDR1 and CDR2 (germline): SGDLS, YYNGEE. The CDR3 consists of 15 residues.

V is TRBV11-2 and J is TRBJ2-7; 10 bases line up with TRBD1. Unmatched junction bases numbered 5, after V lost 2 bases and J lost 4 bases. The germline CDR1 and CDR2 sequences are SGHAT and FQNNGV. This CDR3 region has 15 residues. The CDR3 spells CASSLTGTGEYEQYF. The DNA of the CDR3 is TGTGCCAGCAGCTTAACCGGGACAGGGGAGTACGAGCAGTACTTC.

The chain is built from TRBV19 and TRBJ2-7; D might be TRBD1 or TRBD2, each matching 5 bases. The CDR3 covers 11 residues. Germline assignment: CDR1 LNHDA and CDR2 SQIVND (reference sequence). Trimming removed 8 bases at V and 3 bases at J, with 8 bases between. The DNA for the CDR3 is TGTGCCAGTGGGGGTTTCTACGAGCAGTACTTC. The encoded protein is CASGGFYEQYF.

The chain links TRBV7-8 to TRBJ2-2; D is perhaps TRBD2 (5 bases). CDR3 size: 18 residues. Germline V CDR1 and CDR2: SGHVS, FQNEAQ. Trimming took 2 bases from V and 1 from J, leaving 17 bases between them. CDR3 sequence reads: CASSLRFRLAGNTGELFF. The DNA of the CDR3 is TGTGCCAGCAGCTTAAGGTTTCGGCTAGCTGGGAACACCGGGGAGCTGTTTTTT.

The gene calls are TRBV30 and TRBJ2-7; D not resolved. Between the trimmed V and J ends, which lost 1 base and 4 bases, there was a span of 8 bases. This CDR3 region has 12 residues. Germline-derived CDR1 and CDR2 are GTSNPN and SVGIG (reference sequence). The CDR3: CAWSALSYEQYF. In nucleotides, the CDR3 is TGTGCCTGGAGTGCCCTCTCTTACGAGCAGTACTTC.

In this sample, this clone turned up a few times. V gene TRBV18 combines with J gene TRBJ1-1; TRBD1 agrees at 8 bases. CDR3 size: 15 residues. Unmatched junction bases numbered 13, after V lost 3 bases and J lost 10 bases. In germline, CDR1 is KGHSH, CDR2 LQKENI. The CDR3 loop reads CASSPAVADRGRAFF. The CDR3 DNA reads TGTGCCAGCTCACCCGCCGTAGCTGACAGGGGTCGAGCTTTCTTT.

This chain uses TRBV7-9 with TRBJ2-5; D is unresolved. V lost 1 base to trimming and J lost 5 bases, with 14 bases between them. The V gene's germline CDR1 is SEHNR and CDR2 FQNEAQ (reference sequence). The CDR3 contains 15 residues. The chain's CDR3 is CASSLDEQTWETQYF. In nucleotides, the CDR3 is TGTGCCAGCAGCTTAGATGAGCAGACCTGGGAGACCCAGTACTTC. The full variable domain, in which reference TRBV7-9 and TRBJ2-5 provide the parts outside the CDR3, is DTGVSQNPRHKITKRGQNVTFRCDPISEHNRLYWYRQTLGQGPEFLTYFQNEAQLEKSRLLSDRFSAERPKGSFSTLEIQRTEQGDSAMYLCASSLDEQTWETQYFGPGTRLLVL.

The chain joins TRBV27 to TRBJ2-3, with 12 bases identical to TRBD2. The CDR3 totals 15 residues. From germline, CDR1 is MNHEY and CDR2 SMNVEV (reference sequence). V lost 6 bases to trimming and J lost 3 bases; unmatched junction nucleotides: 4. Here the CDR3 reads CASRSLAGGTDTQYF. In DNA form, the CDR3 reads TGTGCCAGCAGGTCACTAGCGGGAGGTACAGATACGCAGTATTTT.

The chain is built from TRBV7-9 and TRBJ2-3, with 12 nucleotides matching TRBD1. J gave up 4 bases and V 5 bases, and 7 bases lay outside the gene matches. CDR3 size: 16 residues. Germline lookup yields CDR1 SEHNR and CDR2 FQNEAQ (reference sequence). CDR3 sequence (DNA): TGTGCCAGCAGCCAAACCGGGACAGGGGGCTCAGATACGCAGTATTTT. This translates into CASSQTGTGGSDTQYF.

The CDR3 nucleotides are TGTGCCAGCAGTTTACTAGGGAATACAGATACGCAGTATTTT. Its protein is CASSLLGNTDTQYF. This chain joins TRBV27 and TRBJ2-3; D is uncertain. Germline CDR1 reads MNHEY; CDR2 reads SMNVEV (reference sequence). The CDR3 has 14 residues. V was cut by 2 bases and J by 3 bases, with 9 bases left in between.